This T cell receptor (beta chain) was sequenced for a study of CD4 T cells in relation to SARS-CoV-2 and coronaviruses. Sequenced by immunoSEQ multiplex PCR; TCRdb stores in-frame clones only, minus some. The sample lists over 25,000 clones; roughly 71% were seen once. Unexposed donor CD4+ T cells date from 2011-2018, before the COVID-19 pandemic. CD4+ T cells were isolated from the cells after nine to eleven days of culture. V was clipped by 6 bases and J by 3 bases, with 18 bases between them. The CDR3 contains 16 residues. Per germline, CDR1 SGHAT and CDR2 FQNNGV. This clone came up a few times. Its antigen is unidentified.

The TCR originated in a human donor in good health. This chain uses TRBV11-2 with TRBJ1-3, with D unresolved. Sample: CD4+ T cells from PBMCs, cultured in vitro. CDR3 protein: CASRRMGGKIGNTIYF. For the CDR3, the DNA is TGTGCCAGCAGGCGGATGGGAGGGAAGATTGGAAACACCATATATTTT. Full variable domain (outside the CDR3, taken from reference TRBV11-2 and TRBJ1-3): EAGVAQSPRYKIIEKRQSVAFWCNPISGHATLYWYQQILGQGPKLLIQFQNNGVVDDSQLPKDRFSAERLKGVDSTLKIQPAKLEDSAVYLCASRRMGGKIGNTIYFGEGSWLTVV.